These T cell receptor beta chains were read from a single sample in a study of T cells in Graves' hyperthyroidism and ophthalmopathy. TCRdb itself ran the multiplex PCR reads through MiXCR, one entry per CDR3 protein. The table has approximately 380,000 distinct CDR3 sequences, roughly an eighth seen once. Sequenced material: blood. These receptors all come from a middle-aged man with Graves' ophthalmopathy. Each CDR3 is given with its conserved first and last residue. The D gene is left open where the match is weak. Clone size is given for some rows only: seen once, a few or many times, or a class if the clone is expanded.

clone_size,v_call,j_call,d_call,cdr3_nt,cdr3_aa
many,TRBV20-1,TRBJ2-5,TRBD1,TGCAGTGCTTTGACAGGGGGCAGCGAGACCCAGTACTTC,CSALTGGSETQYF
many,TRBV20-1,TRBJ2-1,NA,TGCAGTGCTAGTTACTCGGGACCGGATGAGCAGTTCTTC,CSASYSGPDEQFF
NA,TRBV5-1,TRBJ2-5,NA,TGCGCCAGCAAAGTAGGCGCGGGCGAGACCCAGTACTTC,CASKVGAGETQYF
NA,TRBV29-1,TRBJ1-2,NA,TGCTCAATTCAACCCGGGGGGCTCTTCTATGGCTACACCTTC,CSIQPGGLFYGYTF
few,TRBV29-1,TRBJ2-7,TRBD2,TGCAGCGTTGAAGATCCCGGGACTAGCGGGTCCTACGAGCAGTACTTC,CSVEDPGTSGSYEQYF
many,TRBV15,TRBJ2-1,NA,TGTGCCACCAGCTCGCGGGGCAATGAGCAGTTCTTC,CATSSRGNEQFF
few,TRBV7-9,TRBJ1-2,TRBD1,TGTGCCAGCAGCGGAAATCGCGGACAGGCTAACTATGGCTACACCTTC,CASSGNRGQANYGYTF
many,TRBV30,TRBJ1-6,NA,TGTGCCTGGTCGCTTGTAGATAATTCACCCCTCCACTTT,CAWSLVDNSPLHF
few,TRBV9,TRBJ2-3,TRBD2,TGTGCCAGCACCACGGGGGGGACAGATACGCAGTATTTT,CASTTGGTDTQYF
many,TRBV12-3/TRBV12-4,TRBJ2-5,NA,TGTGCCAGCAGACAGACCGGACTAGGGGGGGATGTGACCCAGTACTTC,CASRQTGLGGDVTQYF
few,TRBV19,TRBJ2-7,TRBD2,TGTGCCAGTAGTGGAACAGAAGGACTAGCGGGAGGGGTAGAGCAGTACTTC,CASSGTEGLAGGVEQYF
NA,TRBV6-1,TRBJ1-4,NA,TGTGCCAGCAGTACCCGCGGGGCAGCGATTGAAAAACTGTTTTTT,CASSTRGAAIEKLFF
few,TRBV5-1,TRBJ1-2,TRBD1,TGCGCCAGCAGCCCTGGGGACAGTACCTATGGCTACACCTTC,CASSPGDSTYGYTF
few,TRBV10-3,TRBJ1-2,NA,TGTGCCATCAGTGAAGGGGGGGCACAGACTTCGAACTATGGCTACACCTTC,CAISEGGAQTSNYGYTF
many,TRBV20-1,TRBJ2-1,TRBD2,TGCAGTGCCAAGACTAGCGGGAGTGTCGACAATGAGCAGTTCTTC,CSAKTSGSVDNEQFF
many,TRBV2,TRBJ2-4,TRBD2,TGTGCCAGCGGGACTAGCGATGGCAAAAACATTCAGCACTTC,CASGTSDGKNIQHF
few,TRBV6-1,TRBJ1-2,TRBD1,TGTGCCAGCAGTGAACAGAGGACAGGGTACTATGGCTACACCTTC,CASSEQRTGYYGYTF
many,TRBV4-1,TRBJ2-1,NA,TGCGCCAGCAGCCACGACAATGAGCAGTTCTTC,CASSHDNEQFF
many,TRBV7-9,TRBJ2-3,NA,TGTGCCAGCAGCTTACTAAGGACCGGCACAGATACGCAGTATTTT,CASSLLRTGTDTQYF
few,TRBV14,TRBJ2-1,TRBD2,TGTGCCAGCGGAACGACTAGCGGGAGTCTCTACAATGAGCAGTTCTTC,CASGTTSGSLYNEQFF